A single count supports the clone carrying this TCR beta chain. What it binds is unknown. This record belongs to a study of blood T cells in healthy people across ages. Overall study results and limits: Samples with more naive T cells showed higher observed beta diversity. Both naive CD4+ cell counts and diversity were greater in long-lived donors than in aged donors.

This CDR3 is built from 16 residues. J lost 2 bases, V lost 5 bases, and 10 bases had no gene match. The germline CDR1 and CDR2 sequences are SGHAT and FQDESV (reference sequence). A second PCR, run for about 6 to 11 cycles, used a sample-barcoded 5' primer plus a J-beta primer mix. TCRdb re-called the 5' RACE reads with MiXCR, one entry per CDR3 protein. The sample consists of over 950,000 distinct CDR3 sequences, roughly half of them appearing once. This chain connects TRBV11-1 to TRBJ2-7; 9 bases agree with TRBD2. This TCR derives from a woman aged 55-70 years in good health. The specimen was blood. CDR3 sequence: CASSQQTSGRTYEQYF. CDR3 nucleotide sequence: TGTGCCAGCAGCCAACAGACTAGCGGCCGCACCTACGAGCAGTACTTC.